The next 27 T cell receptor beta chains were all read from a single sample in a study of control samples from healthy donors and cancer patients. The assay was immunoSEQ multiplex PCR, and TCRdb's table has in-frame clones only and misses some. The sample lists approximately 120,000 clones; 90% were seen once. The sequenced sample consisted of blood. All receptors derive from a human donor in good health. The donor label of this sample is uncertain.

This clone was picked up one time. CDR3 region: CATTTGNSNQPQHF. CDR3 nucleotides: TGTGCCACCACGACAGGAAATAGCAATCAGCCCCAGCATTTT. The chain has TRBV2 and TRBJ1-5; tentative D call: TRBD1 (6 bases). CDR1 is SNHLY, CDR2 FYNNEI, per germline. V lost 10 bases, J lost 0 bases, and 13 bases lay in between. The CDR3 has 14 residues.

The gene calls are TRBV6-5 and TRBJ1-2, with a weak D call TRBD1 (5 bases). V shed 0 bases and J shed 8 bases, with 10 bases lying between them. CDR3 size: 13 residues. CDR1 MNHEY and CDR2 SVGAGI come from the germline V gene. CDR3 coding DNA: TGTGCCAGCAGTTACTCTACAGGAATCGGCTACACCTTC. Encoded protein: CASSYSTGIGYTF.

V usage is TRBV5-1 and J usage is TRBJ2-1; 7 nucleotides match TRBD2. CDR1 is SGHRS and CDR2 is YFSETQ in the germline V gene. The CDR3 is 15 residues long. Unmatched junction bases numbered 5, after V lost 2 bases and J lost 3 bases. The CDR3: CASSLSGDHYNEQFF. CDR3 nucleotides: TGCGCCAGCAGCTTAAGCGGGGACCACTACAATGAGCAGTTCTTC.

V and J are TRBV10-2 and TRBJ2-3; possibly TRBD2 for D (6 bases). V was cut by 5 bases and J by 0 bases, with 15 bases left in between. The germline V gene has CDR1 WSHSY and CDR2 SAAADI. CDR3 size: 16 residues. In DNA, the CDR3 is TGCGCCAGCAGTCAACCTGCGGGGACTAGCACAGATACGCAGTATTTT. Translated, it gives CASSQPAGTSTDTQYF.

The chain carries TRBV5-5 and TRBJ2-7, with D possibly TRBD1 on 7 matching bases. The CDR3 runs 13 residues. Trimming took 4 bases from V and 3 from J, leaving 11 bases between them. Germline V gives CDR1 SGHKS, CDR2 YYEKEE (reference sequence). The CDR3 sequence is CASSGGGRYEQYF. For the CDR3, the DNA is TGTGCCAGCAGCGGAGGGGGCCGCTACGAGCAGTACTTC.

This clone showed up just once. The chain recombines TRBV4-2 with TRBJ2-7; 8 nucleotides agree with TRBD1. Unmatched junction bases numbered 6, after V lost 4 bases and J lost 1 base. CDR1 is LGHNA, CDR2 YNFKEQ, per germline. CDR3 size: 15 residues. CDR3 in amino acids: CASSPVQGASYEQYF. As DNA, the CDR3 is TGTGCCAGCAGCCCTGTGCAGGGGGCTTCCTACGAGCAGTACTTC.

The chain carries TRBV6-5 and TRBJ1-5; TRBD1 might be the D (5 bases). V lost 5 bases to trimming and J lost 0 bases, with 8 bases between them. The CDR3 spans 14 residues. CDR1 and CDR2 (germline): MNHEY, SVGAGI. The CDR3 coding sequence is TGTGCCAGCAGTCGACAGAGTAGCAATCAGCCCCAGCATTTT. Translated, it gives CASSRQSSNQPQHF.

V is TRBV19 and J is TRBJ2-7, with D maybe TRBD1 (6 bases). Germline values: CDR1 LNHDA, CDR2 SQIVND (reference sequence). This CDR3 contains 13 residues. V lost 5 bases and J lost 1, with 9 bases in between. In DNA, the CDR3 is TGTGCCAGTAGTCCAACAGGGTCCTACGAGCAGTACTTC. Translation: CASSPTGSYEQYF.

The chain uses TRBV30 and TRBJ1-2; TRBD1 is a possible D gene (6 bases). This CDR3 spans 16 amino acids. CDR1 and CDR2 from the germline V gene are GTSNPN and SVGIG (reference sequence). Trimming shortened V by 2 bases and J by 7 bases, and 23 bases separated the two germline ends. CDR3: CAWSRGASGGMAGYTF. The CDR3 coding sequence is TGTGCCTGGAGTCGGGGGGCCTCGGGGGGAATGGCTGGCTACACCTTC.

A note on this clone: Other DNA sequences in the sample encode the same CDR3. The V gene is TRBV12-5, the J gene TRBJ1-1; D might be TRBD1 (6 bases). This CDR3 region has 11 residues. Germline V gives CDR1 LGHNT, CDR2 FRNRAP. V dropped 7 bases and J dropped 5 bases, with 8 bases sitting between them. The CDR3, as DNA: TGTGCTAGTGTTGACAGGACTGAAGCTTTCTTT. Its translation: CASVDRTEAFF.

This chain connects TRBV6-2 or TRBV6-3 to TRBJ1-6, with D uncertain. The CDR3 extends over 15 amino acids. Looked up from germline, CDR1 is MNHEY and CDR2 is SVGEGT. The V and J ends lost 0 bases and 9 bases respectively, with 12 bases between them. For the CDR3, the DNA is TGTGCCAGCAGTTACTCGAGTCTGCTAGGTTCACCCCTCCACTTT. It yields the protein CASSYSSLLGSPLHF.

The chain combines TRBV19 with TRBJ1-2; D remains unclear. Trimming cost V 5 bases and J 4 bases, with 8 bases left between them. CDR1 LNHDA and CDR2 SQIVND come from the germline V gene (reference sequence). The CDR3 spans 12 residues. CDR3 DNA sequence: TGTGCCAGTAGTTACACTCTCTATGGCTACACCTTC. Translated: CASSYTLYGYTF.

The V call is TRBV5-8, the J call TRBJ1-5; D is possibly TRBD1 (5 bases). V shed 4 bases and J shed 2 bases, with 10 bases lying between them. Germline lookup yields CDR1 SGHTS and CDR2 YDEGEE. This CDR3 comprises 14 residues. CDR3 DNA: TGTGCCAGCAGCCGTCTGGGGGGCAATCAGCCCCAGCATTTT. Protein: CASSRLGGNQPQHF.

The chain has TRBV7-6 and TRBJ2-3, with TRBD2 matching over 12 bases. This CDR3 region has 18 residues. Germline loops: CDR1 SGHVS, CDR2 FNYEAQ. Trimming at V came to 5 bases and at J to 8 bases, leaving 17 bases not matched to a gene. Written as DNA, the CDR3 is TGTGCCAGCAGCCTGAGTGCTAGCGGGGGGGCCGGGGGAGGTACGCAGTATTTT. Residues: CASSLSASGGAGGGTQYF.

This sequence joins TRBV9 and TRBJ1-3; 7 bases are shared with TRBD1. Germline CDR1 is SGDLS and CDR2 is YYNGEE. Unmatched junction bases numbered 10, after V lost 3 bases and J lost 4 bases. The CDR3 is made up of 16 amino acids. The CDR3 DNA sequence: TGTGCCAGCAGCGAGCCCGTAGGGGGCGACGGAAACACCATATATTTT. Translation: CASSEPVGGDGNTIYF.

The CDR3 sequence is CAWSPGLDPNEQFF. The CDR3 DNA reads as TGTGCCTGGAGTCCCGGACTGGATCCGAATGAGCAGTTCTTC. The chain combines TRBV30 with TRBJ2-1, with D tentatively TRBD2 (5 bases). The CDR3 sequence is 14 residues long. V was shortened by 2 bases and J by 7 bases, with 15 bases between the two germline ends. The germline V gene has CDR1 GTSNPN and CDR2 SVGIG (reference sequence).

The chain is built from TRBV6-5 and TRBJ2-2; TRBD1 matches 8 bases. The V gene end was trimmed by 2 bases and the J gene end by 6 bases; junction bases not matched to a gene: 5. Germline V lookup: CDR1 MNHEY, CDR2 SVGAGI. This CDR3 region has 15 residues. The CDR3 region has the DNA TGTGCCAGCAGTTACGGGCAGGGGGCTCCCGGGGAGCTGTTTTTT. As protein: CASSYGQGAPGELFF.

The rearrangement links TRBV3-1 (or the pseudogene TRBV3-2) to TRBJ2-1; 7 positions match TRBD2. V lost 1 base, J lost 0 bases, and 6 bases stayed unmatched. The length of the CDR3 is 17 residues. CDR1 and CDR2 from the germline V gene are LGHDT and YNNKEL (reference sequence). CDR3 protein: CASSQGGGSLSYNEQFF. The DNA for the CDR3 is TGTGCCAGCAGCCAAGGGGGGGGGAGTCTCTCCTACAATGAGCAGTTCTTC.

The chain employs TRBV6-6 and TRBJ1-2, with D unclear. V shed 8 bases and J shed 8 bases, with 18 bases lying between them. Germline loops: CDR1 MNHNY, CDR2 SVGAGI (reference sequence). This CDR3 has 13 residues. The CDR3 region has the DNA TGTGCCAGCTCTCTCCCTGGATCCGGGGGCTACACCTTC. It encodes CASSLPGSGGYTF.

The chain recombines TRBV10-3 with TRBJ1-5; tentatively, D is TRBD1 (6 bases). Trimming cost V 8 bases and J 4 bases, with 18 bases left between them. The CDR3 is 15 amino acids. In germline, CDR1 is ENHRY, CDR2 SYGVKD. This CDR3 reads CAIQGQQGANQPQHF. CDR3 coding DNA: TGTGCCATCCAGGGACAACAGGGCGCGAATCAGCCCCAGCATTTT.

The chain combines TRBV30 with TRBJ1-6; D ambiguous. The V gene's germline CDR1 is GTSNPN and CDR2 SVGIG (reference sequence). V lost 3 bases, J lost 10 bases, and 13 bases lay in between. CDR3 size: 13 residues. The CDR3 DNA sequence: TGTGCCTGGAGCCGAATCGTCTGGTCACCCCTCCACTTT. This encodes CAWSRIVWSPLHF.

This chain joins TRBV28 and TRBJ1-1, with TRBD1 as a possible D gene (6 bases). The V gene lost 6 bases and the J gene lost 11 bases, with 25 bases spanning the gap. Germline CDR1 MDHEN, CDR2 SYDVKM. The CDR3 covers 15 residues. DNA of the CDR3: TGTGCCAGCAGCCAAAACCCTAAAACAGGGTTCGGGGCTTTCTTT. It codes for CASSQNPKTGFGAFF. The whole variable domain, filled in from reference TRBV28 and TRBJ1-1, reads DVKVTQSSRYLVKRTGEKVFLECVQDMDHENMFWYRQDPGLGLRLIYFSYDVKMKEKGDIPEGYSVSREKKERFSLILESASTNQTSMYLCASSQNPKTGFGAFFGQGTRLTVV.

This clone has only a few counts. The chain employs TRBV19 and TRBJ1-2, with TRBD1 matching 8 bases. After removal of 3 bases from V and 7 bases from J, the junction contained 4 bases not matched to a gene. Germline CDR1 and CDR2: LNHDA and SQIVND (reference sequence). The CDR3 runs 13 residues. The CDR3 loop reads CASSMQGAGGYTF. DNA of the CDR3: TGTGCCAGTAGTATGCAGGGGGCTGGTGGCTACACCTTC. Together with reference TRBV19 and TRBJ1-2, the CDR3 gives the full variable domain: DGGITQSPKYLFRKEGQNVTLSCEQNLNHDAMYWYRQDPGQGLRLIYYSQIVNDFQKGDIAEGYSVSREKKESFPLTVTSAQKNPTAFYLCASSMQGAGGYTFGSGTRLTVV.

J is TRBJ1-2 and V is TRBV19; D uncertain. Between the trimmed V and J ends, which lost 0 bases and 4 bases, there was a span of 9 bases. CDR1 and CDR2 from the germline V gene are LNHDA and SQIVND (reference sequence). The CDR3 length is 14 residues. The CDR3 DNA reads TGTGCCAGTAGTATAGAAAAGGGAGTCTATGGCTACACCTTC. It encodes CASSIEKGVYGYTF.

This clone was seen only once. The chain couples TRBV2 to TRBJ2-2, with D possibly TRBD2 on 5 matching bases. The V gene's germline CDR1 is SNHLY and CDR2 FYNNEI. The ends were cut back, 6 bases at V and 7 bases at J, with 15 bases in the middle. The CDR3 runs to 14 residues. Here the CDR3 reads CASRPDFGDGELFF. The CDR3 region has the DNA TGTGCCAGCAGGCCCGACTTCGGGGACGGGGAGCTGTTTTTT.

The chain uses TRBV19 and TRBJ1-4; TRBD1 matches 8 bases. The CDR3 totals 14 residues. V shed 3 bases and J 8 bases; nucleotides not matched to a gene: 5. Germline V gives CDR1 LNHDA, CDR2 SQIVND (reference sequence). CDR3 nucleotide sequence: TGTGCCAGTAGTATGACAGGGGTCGGCGAAAAACTGTTTTTT. This translates into CASSMTGVGEKLFF.

This chain links TRBV6-7 with TRBJ2-4, with 8 bases aligning to TRBD1. TRBV6-7 has ORF status, its function being uncertain. J gave up 8 bases and V 4 bases, and 10 bases lay outside the gene matches. The CDR3 totals 15 residues. CDR3 loop: CASSCVQGARDIQYF. The CDR3 region has the DNA TGTGCCAGCAGTTGCGTCCAGGGGGCGCGTGACATTCAGTACTTC.